A selection of T cell receptor beta chains follows, all from one sample in a study of CD8 T cells in Susac syndrome. TCRdb re-analysed the immunoSEQ multiplex PCR reads in MiXCR, keeping a single row per CDR3 protein. The sample shows over 100,000 distinct CDR3 sequences, roughly 95% of them seen only once. Sequenced: CD4+ T cells from PBMCs. These receptor sequences come from a human donor in good health. CDR3s include the opening cysteine and the closing phenylalanine or tryptophan. A D gene is named only where the DNA matches it firmly. The size of a clone is reported for some rows only, either as once, few or many, or as a class for expanded clones.

TRBJ1-2 NA TRBV12-3/TRBV12-4 TRBD1 CASRRTGNGYTF TGTGCCAGCAGACGGACAGGGAATGGCTACACCTTC
TRBJ2-7 NA TRBV19 NA CASSIDLGEQYF TGTGCCAGTAGTATAGATTTAGGCGAGCAGTACTTC
TRBJ2-1 NA TRBV5-4 TRBD2 CASSDLAGVYNEQFF TGTGCCAGCAGCGATCTAGCGGGGGTCTACAATGAGCAGTTCTTC
TRBJ2-7 once TRBV12-3/TRBV12-4 TRBD2 CASETSGVPYEQYF TGTGCCAGCGAAACTAGCGGGGTCCCCTACGAGCAGTACTTC
TRBJ2-1 once TRBV10-2 TRBD2 CASSDPDGLAGVIQPEQFF TGCGCCAGCAGTGACCCGGACGGACTAGCGGGAGTTATTCAGCCTGAGCAGTTCTTC
TRBJ1-6 NA TRBV5-1 NA CASSLTVANSPLHF TGCGCCAGCAGCTTGACTGTAGCAAATTCACCCCTCCACTTT
TRBJ2-1 NA TRBV5-1 TRBD1 CASSLDRGSYNEQFF TGCGCCAGCAGCTTGGACAGGGGGTCTTACAATGAGCAGTTCTTC
TRBJ2-5 NA TRBV7-3 TRBD2 CASGSSGGREETQYF TGTGCCAGCGGAAGTAGCGGGGGCCGTGAGGAGACCCAGTACTTC
TRBJ2-7 NA TRBV7-2 TRBD1 CASSRRQGAREQYF TGTGCCAGCAGCCGAAGACAGGGGGCAAGGGAGCAGTACTTC
TRBJ1-2 NA TRBV3-1 NA CASSPSDYRYGYTF TGTGCCAGCAGCCCCTCGGACTACCGCTATGGCTACACCTTC
TRBJ2-1 NA TRBV27 TRBD1 CASSYRDRAGNEQFF TGTGCCAGCAGTTATCGGGACAGGGCGGGCAATGAGCAGTTCTTC
TRBJ1-1 NA TRBV27 TRBD1 CASSPGTGFRPEAFF TGTGCCAGCAGTCCCGGGACAGGGTTCCGACCTGAAGCTTTCTTT
TRBJ2-4 once TRBV18 NA CASSPRTTKNIQYF TGTGCCAGCTCACCCCGGACGACCAAAAACATTCAGTACTTC
TRBJ2-1 NA TRBV7-9 TRBD1 CASSPRTGGHLQFF TGTGCCAGCAGCCCCCGGACAGGGGGGCACTTACAGTTCTTC
TRBJ1-5 NA TRBV5-1 NA CASSLEGGNSNQPQHF TGCGCCAGCAGCTTGGAGGGGGGTAATAGCAATCAGCCCCAGCATTTT
TRBJ2-5 NA TRBV20-1 TRBD2 CSARGTSGRAGETQYF TGCAGTGCTAGAGGGACTAGCGGGAGGGCCGGTGAGACCCAGTACTTC
TRBJ2-2 NA TRBV5-8 NA CASSFQMGAGTGELFF TGTGCCAGCAGCTTTCAAATGGGGGCTGGAACCGGGGAGCTGTTTTTT
TRBJ2-2 NA TRBV5-1 NA CASSYQPGQNTGELFF TGCGCCAGCAGCTATCAGCCGGGACAGAACACCGGGGAGCTGTTTTTT
TRBJ2-7 NA TRBV7-8 NA CASSWLETYEQYF TGTGCCAGCAGCTGGCTAGAGACCTACGAGCAGTACTTC
TRBJ1-2 NA TRBV7-6 NA CASSLNRDGGYTF TGTGCCAGCAGCTTGAACAGGGATGGAGGCTACACCTTC
TRBJ1-1 few TRBV30 NA CAWSDGANTEAFF TGTGCCTGGAGTGATGGGGCGAACACTGAAGCTTTCTTT
TRBJ1-1 NA TRBV18 NA CASSLTDRTEAFF TGTGCCAGCTCCCTCACTGACAGGACTGAAGCTTTCTTT
TRBJ2-5 NA TRBV5-1 NA CATALTTSSQETQYF TGCGCCACGGCCCTGACAACTAGCTCCCAAGAGACCCAGTACTTC
TRBJ2-2 few TRBV5-1 TRBD2 CASSFTSGGNTGELFF TGCGCCAGCAGCTTCACTAGCGGGGGTAACACCGGGGAGCTGTTTTTT
TRBJ1-3 NA TRBV3-1 NA CASSQGTPGNTIYF TGTGCCAGCAGCCAAGGGACTCCTGGAAACACCATATATTTT
TRBJ2-5 once TRBV2 NA CASSEALGGETQYF TGTGCCAGCAGTGAGGCATTAGGGGGAGAGACCCAGTACTTC
TRBJ2-1 NA TRBV10-3 TRBD1 CAISGDRGPIVDEQFF TGTGCCATCAGTGGGGACAGGGGTCCAATTGTCGATGAGCAGTTCTTC
TRBJ2-5 NA TRBV7-2 NA CASSARREGETQYF TGTGCCAGCAGCGCCAGACGGGAAGGCGAGACCCAGTACTTC
TRBJ1-5 once TRBV23-1 TRBD1 CASSRPGTGDSKGEPQHF TGCGCCAGCAGTCGTCCCGGGACAGGGGACTCTAAGGGTGAGCCCCAGCATTTT
TRBJ1-4 NA TRBV5-1 NA CASSSTGQTTNEKLFF TGCGCCAGCAGCAGTACAGGACAGACAACTAATGAAAAACTGTTTTTT
TRBJ2-7 NA TRBV5-6 NA CASSWLLALSYEQYF TGTGCCAGCAGCTGGTTACTAGCCTTATCCTACGAGCAGTACTTC
TRBJ2-1 NA TRBV5-1 NA CASSSPGGQWNEQFF TGCGCCAGCAGCTCCCCGGGGGGCCAGTGGAATGAGCAGTTCTTC
TRBJ1-2 NA TRBV5-6 TRBD1 CASSFRTGSYGYTF TGTGCCAGCAGCTTTAGGACAGGGTCCTATGGCTACACCTTC
TRBJ2-1 NA TRBV18 TRBD2 CASSPGREGLSEQFF TGTGCCAGCTCACCGGGCAGGGAGGGGCTCTCAGAGCAGTTCTTC
TRBJ2-2 NA TRBV10-3 NA CAIRPENTGELFF TGTGCCATCAGGCCGGAGAACACCGGGGAGCTGTTTTTT
TRBJ1-2 NA TRBV5-6 NA CASSLAGRGYTF TGTGCCAGCAGCTTGGCAGGGCGCGGCTACACCTTC
TRBJ2-7 NA TRBV28 TRBD2 CASSSTSPVPYEQYF TGTGCCAGCAGTTCGACTAGCCCAGTCCCCTACGAGCAGTACTTC
TRBJ2-7 NA TRBV4-2 NA CASSPVSRSEQYF TGTGCCAGCAGCCCAGTCTCTCGGAGCGAGCAGTACTTC
TRBJ1-4 once TRBV29-1 NA CSVLQGSNEKLFF TGCAGCGTTCTGCAGGGATCTAATGAAAAACTGTTTTTT
TRBJ2-4 NA TRBV13 NA CASSLRDKFDGETAKNIQYF TGTGCCAGCAGCTTAAGAGATAAATTCGACGGTGAGACAGCCAAAAACATTCAGTACTTC
TRBJ2-7 few TRBV18 TRBD2 CASSRTNSGASHEQYF TGTGCCAGCTCACGGACCAATAGCGGGGCCTCCCACGAGCAGTACTTC
TRBJ2-4 NA TRBV7-2 TRBD2 CASSLRLAGGVWNIQYF TGTGCCAGCAGCTTACGACTAGCGGGGGGCGTATGGAACATTCAGTACTTC
TRBJ2-5 NA TRBV5-8 TRBD1 CASSPTGGGHQETQYF TGTGCCAGCAGCCCGACAGGGGGGGGACACCAAGAGACCCAGTACTTC
TRBJ2-7 NA TRBV6-1 NA CASGDGGYYEQYF TGTGCCAGCGGCGACGGGGGCTACTACGAGCAGTACTTC
TRBJ2-7 NA TRBV27 TRBD1 CASSSVRDRGYEQYF TGTGCCAGCAGCTCCGTCCGGGACAGGGGGTATGAGCAGTACTTC
TRBJ1-6 NA TRBV2 TRBD1 CASSGQGASGNSPLHF TGTGCCAGCAGCGGACAGGGGGCGTCTGGGAATTCACCCCTCCACTTT
TRBJ1-2 NA TRBV5-1 TRBD1 CASSLVPGTEIAYTF TGCGCCAGCAGCTTGGTCCCAGGGACAGAGATTGCCTACACCTTC